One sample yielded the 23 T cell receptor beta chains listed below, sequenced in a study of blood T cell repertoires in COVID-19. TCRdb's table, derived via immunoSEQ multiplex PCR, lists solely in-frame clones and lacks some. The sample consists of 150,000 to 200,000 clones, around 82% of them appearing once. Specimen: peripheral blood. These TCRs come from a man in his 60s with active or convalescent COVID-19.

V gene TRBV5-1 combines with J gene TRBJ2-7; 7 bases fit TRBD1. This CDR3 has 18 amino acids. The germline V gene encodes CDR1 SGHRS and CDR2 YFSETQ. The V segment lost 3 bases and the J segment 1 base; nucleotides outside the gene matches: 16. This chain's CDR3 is CASSSSLRRQGVSYEQYF. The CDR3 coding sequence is TGCGCCAGCAGCTCCTCCCTAAGAAGACAGGGAGTTTCCTACGAGCAGTACTTC.

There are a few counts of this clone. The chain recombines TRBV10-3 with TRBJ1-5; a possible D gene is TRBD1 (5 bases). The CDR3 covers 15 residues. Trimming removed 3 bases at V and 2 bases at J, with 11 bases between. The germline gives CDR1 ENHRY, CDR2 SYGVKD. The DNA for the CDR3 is TGTGCCATCAGTGATCAGGGCGGGGGCAATCAGCCCCAGCATTTT. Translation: CAISDQGGGNQPQHF.

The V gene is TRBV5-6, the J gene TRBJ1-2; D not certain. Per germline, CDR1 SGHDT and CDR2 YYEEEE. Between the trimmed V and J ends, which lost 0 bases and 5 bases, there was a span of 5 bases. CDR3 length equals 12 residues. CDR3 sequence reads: CASSLESYGYTF. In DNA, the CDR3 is TGTGCCAGCAGCTTGGAATCGTATGGCTACACCTTC.

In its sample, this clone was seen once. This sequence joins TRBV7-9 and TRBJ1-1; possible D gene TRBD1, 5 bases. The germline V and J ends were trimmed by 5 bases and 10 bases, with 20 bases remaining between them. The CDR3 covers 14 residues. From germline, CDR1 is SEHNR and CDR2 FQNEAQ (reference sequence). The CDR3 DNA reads TGTGCCAGCAGCCAGGACACCAACAATCGAGTAGCTTTCTTT. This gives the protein CASSQDTNNRVAFF.

In DNA form, the CDR3 reads TGCGCCAGCAGCTCTGGAGTCGGCTCCTACGAGCAGTACTTC. Residues: CASSSGVGSYEQYF. The chain employs TRBV5-1 and TRBJ2-7; D is ambiguous. V was cut by 3 bases and J by 0 bases, with 10 bases left in between. CDR3 length: 14 amino acids. Looked up from germline, CDR1 is SGHRS and CDR2 is YFSETQ. Complete variable domain (other parts from reference TRBV5-1 and TRBJ2-7): KAGVTQTPRYLIKTRGQQVTLSCSPISGHRSVSWYQQTPGQGLQFLFEYFSETQRNKGNFPGRFSGRQFSNSRSEMNVSTLELGDSALYLCASSSGVGSYEQYFGPGTRLTVT.

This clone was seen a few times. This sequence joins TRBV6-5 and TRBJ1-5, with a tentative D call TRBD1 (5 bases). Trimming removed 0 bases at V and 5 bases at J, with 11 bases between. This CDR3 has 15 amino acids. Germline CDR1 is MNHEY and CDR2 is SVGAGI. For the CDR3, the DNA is TGTGCCAGCAGTTACTCGACTGGGGGGGATCAGCCCCAGCATTTT. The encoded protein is CASSYSTGGDQPQHF.

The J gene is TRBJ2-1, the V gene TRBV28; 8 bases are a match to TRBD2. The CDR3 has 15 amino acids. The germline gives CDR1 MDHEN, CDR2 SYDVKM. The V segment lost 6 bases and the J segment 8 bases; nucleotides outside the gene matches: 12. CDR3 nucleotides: TGTGCCAGCAGCCGAGGACTAGCCGCGTATGATGAGCAGTTCTTC. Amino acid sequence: CASSRGLAAYDEQFF. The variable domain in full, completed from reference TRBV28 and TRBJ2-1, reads DVKVTQSSRYLVKRTGEKVFLECVQDMDHENMFWYRQDPGLGLRLIYFSYDVKMKEKGDIPEGYSVSREKKERFSLILESASTNQTSMYLCASSRGLAAYDEQFFGPGTRLTVL.

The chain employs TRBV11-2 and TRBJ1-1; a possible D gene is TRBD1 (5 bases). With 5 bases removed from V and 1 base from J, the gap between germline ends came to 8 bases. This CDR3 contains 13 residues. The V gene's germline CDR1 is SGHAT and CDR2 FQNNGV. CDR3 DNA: TGTGCCAGCAGCCTGACAGAGAACACTGAAGCTTTCTTT. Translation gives CASSLTENTEAFF.

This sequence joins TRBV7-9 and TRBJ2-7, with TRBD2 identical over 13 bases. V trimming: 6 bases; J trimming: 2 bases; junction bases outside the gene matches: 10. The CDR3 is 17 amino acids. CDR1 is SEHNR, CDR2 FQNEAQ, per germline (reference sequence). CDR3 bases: TGTGCCAGCAGGGGGCCGTTGGGACTAGCGGGAACCTACGAGCAGTACTTC. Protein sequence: CASRGPLGLAGTYEQYF.

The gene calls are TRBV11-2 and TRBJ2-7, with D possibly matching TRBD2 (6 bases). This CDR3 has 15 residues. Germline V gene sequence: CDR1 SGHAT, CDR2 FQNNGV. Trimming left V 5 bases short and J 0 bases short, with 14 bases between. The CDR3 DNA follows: TGTGCCAGCAGCATCCGGGACGGGAGCTCCTACGAGCAGTACTTC. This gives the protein CASSIRDGSSYEQYF.

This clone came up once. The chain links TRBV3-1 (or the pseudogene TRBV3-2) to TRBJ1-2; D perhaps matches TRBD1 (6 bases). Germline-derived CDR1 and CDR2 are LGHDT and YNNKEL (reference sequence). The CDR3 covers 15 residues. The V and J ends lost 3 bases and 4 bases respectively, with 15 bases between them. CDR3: CASSHERGGGYGYTF. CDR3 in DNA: TGTGCCAGCAGCCACGAACGGGGGGGCGGCTATGGCTACACCTTC.

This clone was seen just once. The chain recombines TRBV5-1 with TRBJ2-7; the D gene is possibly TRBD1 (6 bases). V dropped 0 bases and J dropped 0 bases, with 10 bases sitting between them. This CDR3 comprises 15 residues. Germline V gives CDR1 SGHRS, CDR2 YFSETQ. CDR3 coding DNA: TGCGCCAGCAGCTTGGACAGGGCCCTCTCCTACGAGCAGTACTTC. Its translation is CASSLDRALSYEQYF.

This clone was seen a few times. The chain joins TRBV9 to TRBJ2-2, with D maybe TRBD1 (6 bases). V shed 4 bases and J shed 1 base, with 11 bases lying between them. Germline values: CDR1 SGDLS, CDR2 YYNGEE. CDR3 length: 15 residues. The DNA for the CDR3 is TGTGCCAGCAGCTACCGGGGACAGAACACCGGGGAGCTGTTTTTT. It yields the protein CASSYRGQNTGELFF.

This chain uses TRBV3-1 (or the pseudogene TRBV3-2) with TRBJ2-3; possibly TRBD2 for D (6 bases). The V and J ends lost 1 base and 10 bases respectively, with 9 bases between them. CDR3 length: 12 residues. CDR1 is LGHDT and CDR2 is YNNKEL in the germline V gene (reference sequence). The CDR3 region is CASSQGGGSQYF. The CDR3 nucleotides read TGTGCCAGCAGCCAAGGTGGGGGGTCGCAGTATTTT.

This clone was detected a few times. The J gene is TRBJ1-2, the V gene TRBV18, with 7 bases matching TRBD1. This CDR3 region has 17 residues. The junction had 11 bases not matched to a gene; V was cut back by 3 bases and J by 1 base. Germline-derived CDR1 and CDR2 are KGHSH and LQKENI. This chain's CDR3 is CASSPSGQVGFNYGYTF. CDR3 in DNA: TGTGCCAGCTCACCTTCCGGACAGGTTGGATTTAACTATGGCTACACCTTC. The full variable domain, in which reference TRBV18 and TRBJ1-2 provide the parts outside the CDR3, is NAGVMQNPRHLVRRRGQEARLRCSPMKGHSHVYWYRQLPEEGLKFMVYLQKENIIDESGMPKERFSAEFPKEGPSILRIQQVVRGDSAAYFCASSPSGQVGFNYGYTFGSGTRLTVV.

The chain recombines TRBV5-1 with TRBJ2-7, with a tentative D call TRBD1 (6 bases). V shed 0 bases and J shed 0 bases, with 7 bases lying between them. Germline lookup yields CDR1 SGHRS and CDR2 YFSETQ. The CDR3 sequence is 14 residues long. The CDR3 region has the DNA TGCGCCAGCAGCTTGGAGGGGGTCTCCTACGAGCAGTACTTC. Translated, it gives CASSLEGVSYEQYF.

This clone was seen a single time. CDR3 sequence: CASSPWTSGRNNEQFF. Here the CDR3 DNA reads TGTGCCAGCAGCCCCTGGACTAGCGGGAGGAACAATGAGCAGTTCTTC. The rearrangement links TRBV28 to TRBJ2-1, with 14 nucleotides matching TRBD2. Germline V gives CDR1 MDHEN, CDR2 SYDVKM. CDR3 size: 16 residues. Trimming removed 6 bases from V and 5 bases from J; junction bases left unmatched: 6.

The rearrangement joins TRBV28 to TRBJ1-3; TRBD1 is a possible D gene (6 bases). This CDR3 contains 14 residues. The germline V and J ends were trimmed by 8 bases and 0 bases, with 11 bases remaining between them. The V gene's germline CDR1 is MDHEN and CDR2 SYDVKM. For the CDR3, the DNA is TGTGCCAGCCGGGGGGCTCCCTCTGGAAACACCATATATTTT. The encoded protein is CASRGAPSGNTIYF.

The CDR3 sequence is CASSLDPNSPLHF. CDR3 DNA: TGTGCCAGCAGTTTAGATCCGAATTCACCCCTCCACTTT. The V gene is TRBV12-3 or TRBV12-4, the J gene TRBJ1-6, with D uncertain. The CDR3 runs 13 residues. Trimming stripped 1 base from V and 7 bases from J, with 5 bases between.

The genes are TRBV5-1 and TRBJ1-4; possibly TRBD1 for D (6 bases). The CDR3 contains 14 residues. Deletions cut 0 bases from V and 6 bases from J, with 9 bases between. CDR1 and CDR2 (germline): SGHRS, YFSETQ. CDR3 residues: CASSLDTGHEKLFF. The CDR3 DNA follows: TGCGCCAGCAGCTTGGACACAGGGCATGAAAAACTGTTTTTT. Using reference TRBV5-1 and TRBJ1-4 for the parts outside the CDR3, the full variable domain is KAGVTQTPRYLIKTRGQQVTLSCSPISGHRSVSWYQQTPGQGLQFLFEYFSETQRNKGNFPGRFSGRQFSNSRSEMNVSTLELGDSALYLCASSLDTGHEKLFFGSGTQLSVL.

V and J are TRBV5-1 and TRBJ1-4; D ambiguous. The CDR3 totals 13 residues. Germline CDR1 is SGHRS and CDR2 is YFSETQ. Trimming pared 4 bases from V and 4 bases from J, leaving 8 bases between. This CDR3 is CASSPVLNEKLFF. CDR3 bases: TGCGCCAGCAGCCCCGTTCTTAATGAAAAACTGTTTTTT.

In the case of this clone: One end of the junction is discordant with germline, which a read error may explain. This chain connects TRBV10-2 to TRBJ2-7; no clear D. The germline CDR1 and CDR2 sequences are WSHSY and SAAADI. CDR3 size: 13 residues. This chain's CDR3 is CASRAGTSSEQYF. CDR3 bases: TGCGCCAGCAGAGCAGGAACCTCCTCCGAGCAGTACTTC.

DNA of the CDR3: TGTGCCAGCAGCTTGGGAGGATCACCCCTCCACTTT. Translated, it gives CASSLGGSPLHF. V is TRBV5-4 and J is TRBJ1-6; D is unclear. The V gene's germline CDR1 is SGHNT and CDR2 YYREEE (reference sequence). The CDR3 extends over 12 amino acids. The V gene lost 0 bases and the J gene lost 10 bases, with 5 bases spanning the gap.